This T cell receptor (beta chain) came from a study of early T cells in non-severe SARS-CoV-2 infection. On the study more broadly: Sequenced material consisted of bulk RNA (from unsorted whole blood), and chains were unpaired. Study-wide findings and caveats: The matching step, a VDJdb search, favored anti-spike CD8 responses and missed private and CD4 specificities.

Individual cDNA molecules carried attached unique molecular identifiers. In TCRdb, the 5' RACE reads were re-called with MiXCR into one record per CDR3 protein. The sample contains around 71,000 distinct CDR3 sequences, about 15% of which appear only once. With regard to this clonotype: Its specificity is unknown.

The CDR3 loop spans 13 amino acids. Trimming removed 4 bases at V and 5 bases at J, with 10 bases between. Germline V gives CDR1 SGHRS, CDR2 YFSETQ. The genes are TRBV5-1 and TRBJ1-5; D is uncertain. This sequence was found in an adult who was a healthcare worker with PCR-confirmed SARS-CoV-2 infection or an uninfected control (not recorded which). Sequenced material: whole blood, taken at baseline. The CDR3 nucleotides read TGCGCCAGCAGCCAAACCGTGGATCAGCCCCAGCATTTT. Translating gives CASSQTVDQPQHF.